What follows are 17 T cell receptor beta chains derived from one specimen sequenced in a study of glioma-infiltrating T cells (TCRdb year 2016). The listed sequencing device is Illumina MiSeq. The iRepertoire nested amplicon-rescue multiplex PCR (arm-PCR) platform was used to amplify TCR alpha and beta CDR3 regions from RNA. The public sequencing data were trimmed at Q25 with fastp and processed into clonotypes with MiXCR by TCRdb, which kept only in-frame beta chains. Entries are consolidated by CDR3 protein sequence, retaining the most common genes and DNA. The sample yields around 93,000 distinct CDR3 sequences; about 37% were counted once. The ten biggest clones cover more than 30% of the sample. Sequenced sample: glioma tissue, nonneoplastic brain tissue, or PBMCs (not recorded which). Receptor source: a human donor with low-grade glioma or glioblastoma, undergoing nonglioma brain surgery, or in good health (not recorded which).

As to this clonotype: It is unclear where the CDR3 begins or ends on the DNA, so no DNA is shown, and the CDR3 is as TCRdb lists it. This sequence joins TRBV6-6 and TRBJ2-7; TRBD1 is the table's D call, not checked against the DNA. The germline V gene has CDR1 MNHNY and CDR2 SVGAGI (reference sequence). Both ends counted, the CDR3 spans 20 residues. The CDR3 region is CASSFYICSARDRGRLEQYF.

In its sample, this clonotype was seen many times. The chain has TRBV5-1 and TRBJ2-5; D gene ambiguous. CDR1 SGHRS and CDR2 YFSETQ come from the germline V gene. V gave up 4 bases and J gave up 2 bases, with 18 bases separating them. The CDR3 runs to 16 residues. The CDR3 sequence: CASSPVVAALQETQYF. The CDR3 DNA reads as TGCGCCAGCAGCCCGGTGGTGGCAGCCCTACAAGAGACCCAGTACTTC.

The count of this clonotype is one. The chain links TRBV7-9 to TRBJ2-7; D could derive from TRBD1 or TRBD2 (6 bases each). CDR3 length: 15 residues. Germline-derived CDR1 and CDR2 are SEHNR and FQNEAQ (reference sequence). With 2 bases removed from V and 5 bases from J, the gap between germline ends came to 16 bases. The CDR3: CASSLQGTGANEQYF. The CDR3 nucleotides are TGTGCCAGCAGCTTACAGGGGACTGGGGCCAACGAGCAGTACTTC.

Points on this clonotype: It may be a read error: a sequence one base away is much more abundant. No conserved phenylalanine or tryptophan ends this CDR3, so it is likely a read error. It is unclear where the CDR3 begins or ends on the DNA, so no DNA is shown, and the CDR3 is as TCRdb lists it. The chain employs TRBV6-2 or TRBV6-3 and TRBJ1-1; no DNA check was done on the table's D call, TRBD1. Germline V gene sequence: CDR1 MNHEY, CDR2 SVGEGT. The CDR3 numbers 16 amino acids, ends counted. This CDR3 reads CASSYSVRARNTEALL.

This clonotype came up a few times. A much larger clone lies a single base off, so this may be a read error. The chain uses TRBV12-3 or TRBV12-4 and TRBJ2-5; TRBD2 matches at 7 bases. After removal of 3 bases from V and 7 bases from J, the junction contained 17 bases not matched to a gene. This CDR3 has 17 amino acids. This CDR3 is CASSFATSWITGGTQYF. For the CDR3, the DNA is TGTGCCAGCAGTTTCGCGACTAGCTGGATAACTGGAGGGACCCAGTACTTC.

This clonotype appeared once. This may arise from a read error, as a much more abundant clone is one base away. The rearrangement uses TRBV5-1 and TRBJ2-7, with D perhaps TRBD2 (6 bases). The germline V gene has CDR1 SGHRS and CDR2 YFSETQ. The CDR3 consists of 15 residues. V was shortened by 0 bases and J by 7 bases, with 17 bases between the two germline ends. CDR3 coding DNA: TGCGCCAGCAGCTTGGGTAGCGGCTATTACAATGAGCAGTACTTC. It is translated as CASSLGSGYYNEQYF.

This clonotype was found once. A read error is possible here, since a much larger clone lies one base away. The missing conserved phenylalanine or tryptophan at the end of this CDR3 makes a read error likely. The genes are TRBV9 and TRBJ1-2, with a tentative D call TRBD1 (6 bases). This CDR3 comprises 15 residues. Germline loops: CDR1 SGDLS, CDR2 YYNGEE. Trimming pared 3 bases from V and 6 bases from J, leaving 18 bases between. The CDR3 loop is CASSGLPSQGHGYTY. The CDR3 coding sequence is TGTGCCAGCAGCGGATTGCCGTCACAGGGACATGGCTACACCTAC.

This clonotype was observed many times. The chain joins TRBV6-1 to TRBJ2-7; D is unclear. Germline V gene sequence: CDR1 MNHNS, CDR2 SASEGT. The CDR3 contains 15 residues. The germline V and J ends were trimmed by 4 bases and 6 bases, with 19 bases remaining between them. The CDR3 spells CASSVRAITPFEQYF. DNA of the CDR3: TGTGCCAGCAGTGTCCGAGCCATTACCCCCTTCGAGCAGTACTTC.

This clonotype was recorded many times. The chain joins TRBV4-1 to TRBJ1-2; D may be TRBD1 (6 bases). The CDR3 consists of 13 residues. V was shortened by 4 bases and J by 5 bases, with 11 bases between the two germline ends. Looked up from germline, CDR1 is MGHRA and CDR2 is YSYEKL. CDR3 sequence reads: CASSRTADYGYTF. CDR3 sequence (DNA): TGCGCCAGCAGCCGGACAGCAGATTATGGCTACACCTTC.

This clonotype was found once. One end of the junction fails to match germline, which may point to a read error. The chain uses TRBV15 and TRBJ2-3, with 11 nucleotides matching TRBD2. This CDR3 has 16 residues. Looked up from germline, CDR1 is LNHNV and CDR2 is YYDKDF (reference sequence). The CDR3 spells CATSGTSGSSPDTRYF. The CDR3 DNA sequence: TGTGCCACCAGCGGAACTAGCGGGAGTTCACCAGATACGCGGTATTTT.

This clonotype showed up many times. The chain is built from TRBV7-9 and TRBJ2-1, with D perhaps being TRBD1 or TRBD2 (7 bases each). The V and J ends lost 5 bases and 1 base respectively, with 12 bases between them. The CDR3 contains 15 residues. Germline CDR1 is SEHNR and CDR2 is FQNEAQ (reference sequence). CDR3 protein: CASSPGGGSYNEQFF. The CDR3 DNA sequence: TGTGCCAGCAGCCCAGGGGGGGGGTCCTACAATGAGCAGTTCTTC.

This clonotype was counted ten times or more. V usage is TRBV19 and J usage is TRBJ2-5; 7 bases align to TRBD2. The V and J ends lost 6 bases and 0 bases, in that order; junction bases with no gene match: 7. The CDR3 covers 15 residues. Per germline, CDR1 LNHDA and CDR2 SQIVND (reference sequence). Here the CDR3 reads CASRASGQYQETQYF. Written as DNA, the CDR3 is TGTGCCAGTAGAGCTAGCGGCCAGTACCAAGAGACCCAGTACTTC.

In this sample, this clonotype turned up many times. The chain is built from TRBV6-2 or TRBV6-3 and TRBJ1-2; weak D call: TRBD1 (5 bases). The V end was cut by 7 bases, the J end by 5 bases, with 23 bases between. Per the germline V gene, CDR1 is MNHEY and CDR2 is SVGEGT. The CDR3 is 16 amino acids. The CDR3 sequence: CASITPTGPKTYGYTF. CDR3 in DNA: TGTGCCAGCATCACCCCAACGGGACCGAAAACTTATGGCTACACCTTC.

With respect to this clonotype: The junction departs from the called germline gene at one end, perhaps through a read error. This rearrangement joins TRBV15 to TRBJ1-6, with no clear D. Germline lookup yields CDR1 LNHNV and CDR2 YYDKDF (reference sequence). The CDR3 is 12 amino acids. CDR3 loop: CATRRDNSPLHF. Here the CDR3 DNA reads TGTGCCACCAGAAGAGACAACTCACCCCTCCACTTT.

The chain is built from TRBV7-9 and TRBJ2-1, with D tentatively TRBD1 (6 bases). V was pared by 0 bases and J by 8 bases, with 11 bases between. The CDR3 sequence is 14 residues long. The germline CDR1 and CDR2 sequences are SEHNR and FQNEAQ (reference sequence). The CDR3 reads CASSLAGSGDEQFF. The CDR3, as DNA: TGTGCCAGCAGCTTAGCGGGTTCAGGGGATGAGCAGTTCTTC.

With respect to this clonotype: The germline gene is not matched at one end of the junction; a read error may be the cause. The gene calls are TRBV6-1 and TRBJ1-4; 7 nucleotides agree with TRBD1. The V gene's germline CDR1 is MNHNS and CDR2 SASEGT. The CDR3 contains 14 residues. CDR3 protein: CASSTGATNEKLVF. The CDR3 nucleotides read TGTGCCAGCAGTACAGGGGCCACTAACGAAAAACTGGTTTTT.

Comments on this clonotype: It may be a read error: a sequence one base away is much more abundant. J is TRBJ2-7 and V is TRBV2; D not certain. CDR3 length: 12 residues. Per the germline V gene, CDR1 is SNHLY and CDR2 is FYNNEI. The CDR3 bases are TGTGCCAGCAGTGACAGTCCCTACGATCAGTACTTC. Translating it yields CASSDSPYDQYF.